The TCR beta chain described here comes from a study of T cells after yellow fever vaccination. CDR3 length: 15 residues. Germline V gene data show CDR1 as DFQATT and CDR2 as SNEGSKA (reference sequence). With V trimmed by 0 bases and J by 8 bases, 4 bases remained unmatched. This clonotype was counted at least ten times. Via MiXCR, TCRdb re-called the 5' RACE reads, giving one row per CDR3 protein. The sample carries some 250,000 distinct CDR3 sequences, about 3.9% recorded once. The source is a man in his late teens or twenties who received the YFV17D yellow fever vaccine. Sample: PBMCs, taken 15 days after the yellow fever booster vaccination. This chain joins TRBV20-1 and TRBJ2-1; 13 bases agree with TRBD2. The CDR3 nucleotides read TGCAGTGCTAGAGATGGGACTAGCGGGGCTGATGAGCAGTTCTTC. Protein: CSARDGTSGADEQFF.